This T cell receptor beta chain was retrieved from a study of T cell clonotyping in hematopoietic cell transplantation. Points from the study as a whole: Pathologically expanded recipient clonotypes increased progressively from day 30 to day 180 as diversity fell. Without cell sorting, CD4 versus CD8 contributions remain unresolved. Broader posttransplant TCR repertoire diversity was predicted by graft donor and pretransplant recipient Inverse Simpson Index values. At the given depth, recipient repertoires were over 95% de novo clonotypes.

Concerning this clone itself: Its antigen is undetermined.

Profiling relied on immunoSEQ multiplex PCR, and the TCRdb table lists in-frame clones only, not all of them. The data contain around 16,000 clones, roughly nine tenths of them singletons. This CDR3 has 13 residues. V lost 5 bases and J lost 2, with 7 bases in between. Germline loops: CDR1 LNHDA, CDR2 SQIVND (reference sequence). This receptor was obtained from a man in his fifties in good health. Some clones in this sample may be carry-over from other donors' samples. Sequences were obtained from peripheral blood mononuclear cells. The V and J genes are TRBV19 and TRBJ1-5, with unresolved D. The CDR3 loop reads CASSGVGNQPQHF. CDR3 DNA sequence: TGTGCCAGTAGTGGGGTTGGCAATCAGCCCCAGCATTTT. Full variable domain (rest looked up from reference TRBV19 and TRBJ1-5): DGGITQSPKYLFRKEGQNVTLSCEQNLNHDAMYWYRQDPGQGLRLIYYSQIVNDFQKGDIAEGYSVSREKKESFPLTVTSAQKNPTAFYLCASSGVGNQPQHFGDGTRLSIL.